A single sample gave rise to the 22 T cell receptor beta chains below, sequenced in a study of tumour-infiltrating T cells in Burkitt lymphoma. This table comes from immunoSEQ multiplex PCR, and its TCRdb copy is limited to in-frame clones, with some not included. The data hold approximately 4,000 clones, with around 16% observed a single time. The material sequenced was tumor tissue. These receptors were taken from a human donor with diffuse large B-cell lymphoma. Some clones in this sample may be carry-over from other donors' samples.

The chain joins TRBV2 to TRBJ2-7; D ambiguous. Germline CDR1 SNHLY, CDR2 FYNNEI. The V and J ends lost 6 bases and 0 bases respectively, with 6 bases between them. This CDR3 is built from 12 residues. The chain's CDR3 is CASSPNSYEQYF. The DNA of the CDR3 is TGTGCCAGCAGCCCGAACTCCTACGAGCAGTACTTC.

The chain employs TRBV5-1 and TRBJ1-1; the D is unclear. V dropped 0 bases and J dropped 1 base, with 10 bases sitting between them. CDR3 length: 15 amino acids. Germline values: CDR1 SGHRS, CDR2 YFSETQ. Here the CDR3 DNA reads TGCGCCAGCAGCTTGGGGGCGGCAGGGAACACTGAAGCTTTCTTT. Translating it yields CASSLGAAGNTEAFF.

V gene TRBV10-3 combines with J gene TRBJ1-5, with TRBD1 matching over 7 bases. The V and J ends lost 4 bases and 1 base, in that order; junction bases with no gene match: 13. The germline V gene has CDR1 ENHRY and CDR2 SYGVKD. The CDR3 runs 18 residues. CDR3 loop: CAISVPGQTILSNQPQHF. DNA for the CDR3: TGTGCCATCAGTGTTCCGGGACAGACGATATTAAGCAATCAGCCCCAGCATTTT.

This clone was picked up a small number of times. The rearrangement joins TRBV2 to TRBJ1-3; D remains ambiguous. CDR3 size: 15 residues. In germline, CDR1 is SNHLY, CDR2 FYNNEI. Trimming took off 0 bases at V and 0 bases at J, with 6 bases between the two ends. CDR3: CASSEAIYSGNTIYF. The CDR3 region has the DNA TGTGCCAGCAGTGAAGCAATCTACTCTGGAAACACCATATATTTT.

This clone occurred a few times. J is TRBJ1-4 and V is TRBV2; D is unclear. The CDR3 totals 12 residues. Germline CDR1 and CDR2: SNHLY and FYNNEI. Trimming left V 1 base short and J 8 bases short, with 5 bases between. The CDR3 protein is CASSEEREKLFF. The CDR3 DNA follows: TGTGCCAGCAGTGAAGAGAGGGAAAAACTGTTTTTT.

The chain is built from TRBV2 and TRBJ1-2; D gene ambiguous. V dropped 0 bases and J dropped 5 bases, with 10 bases sitting between them. Germline loops: CDR1 SNHLY, CDR2 FYNNEI. The CDR3 extends over 14 amino acids. DNA of the CDR3: TGTGCCAGCAGTGAAGCGGTTGCGGGGTATGGCTACACCTTC. Its translation is CASSEAVAGYGYTF.

This clone is medium-sized within its sample. The rearrangement uses TRBV7-8 and TRBJ2-7; possible D gene TRBD1, 6 bases. The V gene's germline CDR1 is SGHVS and CDR2 FQNEAQ. V gave up 5 bases and J gave up 6 bases, with 11 bases separating them. The CDR3 is 12 amino acids. CDR3 bases: TGTGCCAGCAGCCGGGACACCAGCGAGCAGTACTTC. Its translation is CASSRDTSEQYF.

The table lists this clone with a few counts. The chain combines TRBV11-2 with TRBJ1-1, with D possibly TRBD1 on 6 matching bases. The germline gives CDR1 SGHAT, CDR2 FQNNGV. CDR3 length: 14 residues. The V and J ends lost 4 bases and 5 bases respectively, with 14 bases between them. The CDR3 bases are TGTGCCAGCAGCTGGGAACAGGGTCGGACTGAAGCTTTCTTT. Amino acids: CASSWEQGRTEAFF.

The chain carries TRBV5-1 and TRBJ2-7; 10 bases agree with TRBD1. The germline gives CDR1 SGHRS, CDR2 YFSETQ. This CDR3 region has 12 residues. After removal of 7 bases from V and 3 bases from J, the junction contained 1 base not matched to a gene. The CDR3 reads CASGQGVYEQYF. The CDR3 DNA follows: TGCGCCAGCGGACAGGGGGTCTACGAGCAGTACTTC.

This clone was picked up a small number of times. The CDR3 DNA is TGTGCCAGCAGCTTAGGATTGTCTGGGGCCAACGTCCTGACTTTC. It yields the protein CASSLGLSGANVLTF. The chain uses TRBV7-2 and TRBJ2-6; D gene uncertain. Germline V lookup: CDR1 SGHTA, CDR2 FQGNSA. The CDR3 is 15 amino acids. Between the trimmed V and J ends, which lost 1 base and 1 base, there was a span of 5 bases.

The chain couples TRBV2 to TRBJ1-6; 10 nucleotides align to TRBD1. The CDR3 is made up of 15 amino acids. V shed 6 bases and J 8 bases; nucleotides not matched to a gene: 7. Germline V gene sequence: CDR1 SNHLY, CDR2 FYNNEI. DNA for the CDR3: TGTGCCAGCAGGGAGGGGGACAGGGGTGATTCACCCCTCCACTTT. It yields the protein CASREGDRGDSPLHF.

J is TRBJ2-6 and V is TRBV4-3; 7 nucleotides line up with TRBD1. V gave up 1 base and J gave up 3 bases; unmatched junction bases: 0. The CDR3 contains 15 residues. Germline V gene lookup returns CDR1 LGHNA and CDR2 YSLEER. This CDR3 is CASSQGQGGANVLTF. The CDR3 DNA follows: TGCGCCAGCAGCCAAGGACAGGGTGGGGCCAACGTCCTGACTTTC.

This clone was recorded a few times. CDR3 sequence: CASSQYSTVNTEAFF. DNA for the CDR3: TGCGCCAGCAGCCAATACTCTACGGTGAACACTGAAGCTTTCTTT. The V and J genes are TRBV4-1 and TRBJ1-1; D gene unclear. The ends were cut back, 2 bases at V and 0 bases at J, with 10 bases in the middle. CDR1 is MGHRA, CDR2 YSYEKL, per germline. The CDR3 contains 15 residues.

This chain joins TRBV5-1 and TRBJ2-7; D ambiguous. CDR1 is SGHRS and CDR2 is YFSETQ in the germline V gene. CDR3 size: 11 residues. The ends were cut back, 4 bases at V and 3 bases at J, with 5 bases in the middle. CDR3 loop: CASSGYYEQYF. DNA of the CDR3: TGCGCCAGCAGCGGGTACTACGAGCAGTACTTC.

CDR3 nucleotides: TGTGCCAGCAGTTACTCCGTTAACACTGAAGCTTTCTTT. The encoded protein is CASSYSVNTEAFF. The chain carries TRBV6-6 and TRBJ1-1; no clear D gene. Trimming took off 0 bases at V and 2 bases at J, with 4 bases between the two ends. CDR1 and CDR2 (germline): MNHNY, SVGAGI (reference sequence). This CDR3 has 13 residues.

This chain joins TRBV6-8 and TRBJ1-2, with 9 positions matching TRBD1. This CDR3 has 14 residues. Per germline, CDR1 MNHGY and CDR2 SAAAGT. Losses at the gene ends were 6 bases for V and 3 bases for J; bases not matched to a gene: 5. DNA for the CDR3: TGTGCCAGCAGGCCCGGGACAGGGTACTATGGCTACACCTTC. Its protein product is CASRPGTGYYGYTF.

This clone was counted only a few times. The chain joins TRBV13 to TRBJ2-7, with D maybe TRBD1 (6 bases). The CDR3 consists of 14 residues. The germline gives CDR1 PRHDT, CDR2 FYEKMQ (reference sequence). Trimming left V 4 bases short and J 4 bases short, with 14 bases between. DNA of the CDR3: TGTGCCAGCAGCTCACAGGGCCCGGGGTACGAGCAGTACTTC. Amino acid sequence: CASSSQGPGYEQYF.

This clone is medium-sized in the sample. V usage is TRBV4-1 and J usage is TRBJ2-5, with D perhaps matching TRBD1 (8 bases). CDR3 length: 15 amino acids. The V and J ends lost 3 bases and 5 bases respectively, with 16 bases between them. Germline assignment: CDR1 MGHRA and CDR2 YSYEKL. The CDR3 region is CASSHPDREGETQYF. The DNA of the CDR3 is TGCGCCAGCAGCCACCCGGACAGGGAGGGGGAGACCCAGTACTTC.

This clone occurred a few times. J is TRBJ2-7 and V is TRBV30; no reliable D call. This CDR3 contains 13 residues. The ends were cut back, 3 bases at V and 1 base at J, with 10 bases in the middle. The germline V gene has CDR1 GTSNPN and CDR2 SVGIG (reference sequence). The CDR3: CAWRQRVSYEQYF. Here the CDR3 DNA reads TGTGCCTGGAGGCAAAGGGTGTCCTACGAGCAGTACTTC.

The chain carries TRBV19 and TRBJ1-1; D gene ambiguous. The CDR3 has 12 residues. Between the trimmed V and J ends, which lost 7 bases and 3 bases, there was a span of 9 bases. Germline V gene data show CDR1 as LNHDA and CDR2 as SQIVND (reference sequence). The CDR3 spells CASTYGDTEAFF. CDR3 sequence (DNA): TGTGCCAGTACCTACGGGGACACTGAAGCTTTCTTT.

This rearrangement joins TRBV30 to TRBJ2-1, with 7 bases lining up with TRBD2. Germline trimming cut 4 bases from V and 9 bases from J; bases unmatched to any gene: 18. The CDR3 loop spans 16 amino acids. From germline, CDR1 is GTSNPN and CDR2 SVGIG (reference sequence). This chain's CDR3 is CAWKELGGRGRSEQFF. CDR3 nucleotide sequence: TGTGCCTGGAAAGAGTTGGGCGGGAGAGGACGCAGTGAGCAGTTCTTC.

This clone was found a few times. The rearrangement links TRBV7-6 to TRBJ2-7; no definite D call. Per the germline V gene, CDR1 is SGHVS and CDR2 is FNYEAQ. The V and J ends lost 5 bases and 5 bases respectively, with 10 bases between them. This CDR3 contains 12 residues. The CDR3 protein is CASSPGGNEQYF. The CDR3, as DNA: TGTGCCAGCAGCCCGGGCGGCAACGAGCAGTACTTC.